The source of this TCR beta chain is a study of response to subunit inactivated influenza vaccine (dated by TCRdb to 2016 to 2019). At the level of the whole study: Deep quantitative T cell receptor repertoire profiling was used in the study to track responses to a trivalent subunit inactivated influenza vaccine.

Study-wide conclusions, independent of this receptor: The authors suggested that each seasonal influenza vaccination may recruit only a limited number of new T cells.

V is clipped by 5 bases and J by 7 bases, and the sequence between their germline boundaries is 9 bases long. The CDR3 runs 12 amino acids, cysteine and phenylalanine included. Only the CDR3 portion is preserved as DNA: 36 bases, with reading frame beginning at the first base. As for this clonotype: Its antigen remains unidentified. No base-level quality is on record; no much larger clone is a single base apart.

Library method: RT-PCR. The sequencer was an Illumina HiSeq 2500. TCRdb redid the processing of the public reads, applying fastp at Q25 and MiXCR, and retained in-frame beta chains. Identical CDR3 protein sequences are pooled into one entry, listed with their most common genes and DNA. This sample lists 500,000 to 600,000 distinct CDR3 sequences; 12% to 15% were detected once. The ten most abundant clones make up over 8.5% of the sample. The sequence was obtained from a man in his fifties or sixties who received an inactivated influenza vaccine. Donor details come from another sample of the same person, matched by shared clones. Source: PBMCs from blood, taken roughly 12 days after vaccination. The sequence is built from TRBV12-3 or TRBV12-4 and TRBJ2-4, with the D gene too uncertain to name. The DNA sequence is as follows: TGTGCCAGCAGTACCAGCCTGAACATTCAGTACTTC. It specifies CASSTSLNIQYF.